These 30 T cell receptor beta chains came from one sample sequenced in a study of T-cell reconstitution after alpha-beta-depleted transplantation in children. This sample's TCRbeta library carried unique molecular identifier barcodes. TCRdb redid the calling of the PCR reads with MiXCR, one entry per CDR3 protein. Among approximately 640,000 distinct CDR3 sequences listed, 15% to 20% were seen once. The material was PBMCs from the stem cell graft donor, obtained from the stem cell graft. The receptors shown here come from a human donor who donated a stem cell graft to a child with acute myeloid leukemia.

Ten or more counts support this clonotype. The chain uses TRBV24-1 and TRBJ2-5, with 9 bases aligning to TRBD1. The germline CDR1 and CDR2 sequences are KGHDR and SFDVKD. J gave up 7 bases and V 4 bases, and 6 bases lay outside the gene matches. This CDR3 has 14 amino acids. CDR3 residues: CATSDGQGSMTQYF. Here the CDR3 DNA reads TGTGCCACCAGTGACGGACAGGGGTCGATGACCCAGTACTTC.

This clonotype has at least ten counts. This chain joins TRBV29-1 and TRBJ1-1; the match to TRBD1 covers 9 bases. V shed 4 bases and J 5 bases; nucleotides not matched to a gene: 8. Germline V gene lookup returns CDR1 SQVTM and CDR2 ANQGSEA. The CDR3 contains 14 residues. The CDR3 sequence: CSVGLGQGGTEAFF. CDR3 sequence (DNA): TGCAGCGTTGGCCTGGGACAGGGTGGAACTGAAGCTTTCTTT.

This clonotype was found many times. V gene TRBV5-5 combines with J gene TRBJ2-7; perhaps TRBD2 as D (5 bases). In germline, CDR1 is SGHKS, CDR2 YYEKEE (reference sequence). Trimming stripped 3 bases from V and 4 bases from J, with 23 bases between. The CDR3 is made up of 17 amino acids. CDR3 region: CASSSRPGPGSGYEQYV. As DNA, the CDR3 is TGTGCCAGCAGCTCCCGACCAGGACCGGGGAGCGGTTACGAGCAGTACGTC.

CDR3 DNA sequence: TGCAGTGCCACGACAGGGGGACAGCCCTACGAGCAGTACGTC. It codes for CSATTGGQPYEQYV. The gene calls are TRBV20-1 and TRBJ2-7; 9 bases agree with TRBD1. CDR3 length equals 14 residues. CDR1 is DFQATT, CDR2 SNEGSKA, per germline (reference sequence). The ends lost 6 bases at V and 2 bases at J; junction bases unmatched: 8.

The sample holds many counts of this clonotype. The chain joins TRBV4-3 to TRBJ1-3, with TRBD1 identical over 7 bases. CDR3 length: 15 residues. J was trimmed by 2 bases and V by 2 bases; bases with no gene match: 3. The germline V gene encodes CDR1 LGHNA and CDR2 YSLEER. This chain's CDR3 is CASSQSTGTGNTIYF. CDR3 DNA: TGCGCCAGCAGCCAATCGACAGGGACTGGAAACACCATATATTTT.

This clonotype showed up many times. This chain joins TRBV7-9 and TRBJ1-1; D not certain. The CDR3 is made up of 13 amino acids. Trimming removed 1 base at V and 6 bases at J, with 9 bases between. Germline values: CDR1 SEHNR, CDR2 FQNEAQ (reference sequence). The CDR3 region is CASSLGQSAEAFF. The CDR3 nucleotides are TGTGCCAGCAGCTTAGGTCAGTCTGCTGAAGCTTTCTTT.

In this sample, this clonotype turned up many times. The V gene is TRBV10-3, the J gene TRBJ1-5; 9 bases line up with TRBD1. Germline assignment: CDR1 ENHRY and CDR2 SYGVKD. V gave up 3 bases and J gave up 5 bases; unmatched junction bases: 8. CDR3 length: 16 residues. CDR3: CAISDSDRGNYQPQHF. The CDR3 region has the DNA TGTGCCATCAGTGACTCTGACAGGGGGAACTATCAGCCCCAGCATTTT.

This clonotype was seen a few times. The chain is built from TRBV7-8 and TRBJ2-7; D perhaps matches TRBD1 (6 bases). Trimming cost V 5 bases and J 3 bases, with 14 bases left between them. In germline, CDR1 is SGHVS, CDR2 FQNEAQ. The length of the CDR3 is 14 residues. Here the CDR3 reads CASSPGQFNYEQYV. DNA for the CDR3: TGTGCCAGCAGCCCCGGACAGTTCAACTACGAGCAGTACGTC.

The sample holds many counts of this clonotype. V usage is TRBV12-3 or TRBV12-4 and J usage is TRBJ1-2; D call uncertain. Trimming left V 3 bases short and J 5 bases short, with 7 bases between. There are 12 residues in the CDR3. CDR3 sequence: CASSFRSYGYTF. The CDR3 coding sequence is TGTGCCAGCAGTTTTCGGAGTTATGGCTACACCTTC.

This clonotype turned up a few times. This sequence joins TRBV12-3 or TRBV12-4 and TRBJ2-5; D remains unclear. Between the trimmed V and J ends, which lost 1 base and 7 bases, there was a span of 19 bases. The CDR3 extends over 16 amino acids. CDR3 bases: TGTGCCAGCAGTTTAGTGCCATGGGTCATTTTCGGGACCCAGTACTTC. This encodes CASSLVPWVIFGTQYF.

This clonotype was recorded many times. This chain connects TRBV20-1 to TRBJ2-7; TRBD1 matches at 11 bases. The ends lost 2 bases at V and 2 bases at J; junction bases unmatched: 14. This CDR3 comprises 18 residues. CDR1 is DFQATT, CDR2 SNEGSKA, per germline (reference sequence). The CDR3, as DNA: TGCAGTGCTAGATCCTCTATATGGACAGGGGGCGAAGCCTACGAGCAGTACGTC. Its protein is CSARSSIWTGGEAYEQYV.

Many counts were recorded for this clonotype. The V and J genes are TRBV20-1 and TRBJ1-5, with D possibly TRBD1 on 6 matching bases. The CDR3 runs to 13 residues. Germline-derived CDR1 and CDR2 are DFQATT and SNEGSKA (reference sequence). V lost 5 bases and J 5 bases, leaving 13 bases between the germline ends. The CDR3 DNA follows: TGCAGTGCTCGACGGGACACCCATCAGCCCCAGCATTTT. The encoded protein is CSARRDTHQPQHF.

This clonotype was seen a few times. This chain uses TRBV7-9 with TRBJ2-1, with 7 nucleotides matching TRBD2. Germline loops: CDR1 SEHNR, CDR2 FQNEAQ (reference sequence). CDR3 length: 15 residues. The trim removed 3 bases at V and 10 bases at J, leaving 12 bases unmatched. The CDR3 reads CASSFGLADSFEQFF. CDR3 DNA sequence: TGTGCCAGCAGCTTCGGCCTAGCGGATTCATTCGAGCAGTTCTTC.

This clonotype was found many times. The J gene is TRBJ2-1, the V gene TRBV20-1; the D is unclear. Germline values: CDR1 DFQATT, CDR2 SNEGSKA (reference sequence). V dropped 5 bases and J dropped 1 base, with 12 bases sitting between them. CDR3 length: 14 amino acids. DNA of the CDR3: TGCAGTGCTCCTAGTTACTCATCCTACAATGAGCAGTTCTTC. Translated: CSAPSYSSYNEQFF.

This clonotype showed up just once. This sequence joins TRBV7-8 and TRBJ1-2; 8 bases align to TRBD1. J gave up 2 bases and V 4 bases, and 9 bases lay outside the gene matches. The CDR3 extends over 16 amino acids. CDR1 is SGHVS and CDR2 is FQNEAQ in the germline V gene. CDR3 region: CASSYLTGDINYGYTF. The CDR3 coding sequence is TGTGCCAGCAGCTACTTGACAGGGGACATCAACTATGGCTACACCTTC. Looking up the rest from reference TRBV7-8 and TRBJ1-2 gives the full variable domain: GAGVSQSPRYKVAKRGQDVALRCDPISGHVSLFWYQQALGQGPEFLTYFQNEAQLDKSGLPSDRFFAERPEGSVSTLKIQRTQQEDSAVYLCASSYLTGDINYGYTFGSGTRLTVV.

This clonotype was counted a few times. This chain links TRBV6-5 with TRBJ2-1; a weak D match, TRBD1 (5 bases). Germline CDR1 MNHEY, CDR2 SVGAGI. The length of the CDR3 is 16 residues. V was clipped by 0 bases and J by 5 bases, with 14 bases between them. CDR3 sequence (DNA): TGTGCCAGCAGTTACTCTCTGGGGCCAGTAAACAATGAGCAGTTCTTC. Translation: CASSYSLGPVNNEQFF.

This rearrangement joins TRBV7-9 to TRBJ2-1, with TRBD2 matching over 7 bases. Per the germline V gene, CDR1 is SEHNR and CDR2 is FQNEAQ (reference sequence). This CDR3 comprises 15 residues. V shed 1 base, J shed 5 bases, and the junction held 5 bases outside the gene matches. The CDR3 spells CASSLGGGFNNEQFF. DNA of the CDR3: TGTGCCAGCAGCTTAGGGGGGGGATTCAACAATGAGCAGTTCTTC.

A few counts support this clonotype. The chain joins TRBV7-2 to TRBJ2-3, with 8 bases that match TRBD2. CDR1 is SGHTA and CDR2 is FQGNSA in the germline V gene. The CDR3 sequence is 15 residues long. The junction had 3 bases not matched to a gene; V was cut back by 3 bases and J by 1 base. DNA for the CDR3: TGTGCCAGCAGCTTCGGTAGCGGGGGCACAGATACGCAGTATTTT. Protein: CASSFGSGGTDTQYF.

This clonotype was observed at least ten times. This chain connects TRBV27 to TRBJ2-1; perhaps TRBD2 as D (5 bases). CDR3 length: 13 amino acids. From germline, CDR1 is MNHEY and CDR2 SMNVEV (reference sequence). Trimming left V 5 bases short and J 13 bases short, with 18 bases between. CDR3 sequence (DNA): TGTGCCAGCAGTGTCGGACTTAGACTGGCACAGTTCTTC. This sequence encodes CASSVGLRLAQFF.

The CDR3 region is CASSYVSTAPEAFF. CDR3 sequence (DNA): TGCGCCAGCAGTTACGTATCTACAGCTCCTGAAGCTTTCTTT. This chain links TRBV5-1 with TRBJ1-1; no clear D gene. The CDR3 is 14 amino acids. CDR1 is SGHRS and CDR2 is YFSETQ in the germline V gene. V was shortened by 5 bases and J by 6 bases, with 17 bases between the two germline ends.

Ten or more counts support this clonotype. CDR3 nucleotide sequence: TGTGCCAGCAGTTTATTAGCGGCGAGCGGGGAGCTGTTTTTT. Translating gives CASSLLAASGELFF. The rearrangement links TRBV12-3 or TRBV12-4 to TRBJ2-2; tentatively, D is TRBD2 (6 bases). The V end lost 2 bases, the J end lost 7 bases, and 11 bases lay between the germline ends. The CDR3 consists of 14 residues.

This clonotype was seen just once. The chain joins TRBV5-1 to TRBJ2-1; TRBD2 might be the D (5 bases). The CDR3 sequence is 14 residues long. The germline V gene has CDR1 SGHRS and CDR2 YFSETQ. Trimming left V 5 bases short and J 9 bases short, with 18 bases between. CDR3 protein: CASSSGLARSEQFF. CDR3 sequence (DNA): TGCGCCAGCAGTTCCGGACTGGCCCGGAGTGAGCAGTTCTTC.

This clonotype occurred many times. The chain links TRBV29-1 to TRBJ1-2; maybe TRBD1 (5 bases). The CDR3 is made up of 11 amino acids. Trimming left V 4 bases short and J 6 bases short, with 9 bases between. Germline lookup yields CDR1 SQVTM and CDR2 ANQGSEA. CDR3 nucleotides: TGCAGCGTTGGGAAGACAGATGGCTACACCTTC. Amino acids: CSVGKTDGYTF.

This clonotype was seen repeatedly, ten times or more. The chain employs TRBV30 and TRBJ2-5; D may be TRBD2 (6 bases). The germline CDR1 and CDR2 sequences are GTSNPN and SVGIG (reference sequence). This CDR3 region has 12 residues. Deletions cut 2 bases from V and 3 bases from J, with 7 bases between. CDR3 DNA sequence: TGTGCCTGGAGTCGCGGGGAAGAGACCCAGTACTTC. Translated: CAWSRGEETQYF.

Only a few counts were recorded for this clonotype. V is TRBV24-1 and J is TRBJ2-5; the match to TRBD2 covers 15 bases. The CDR3 is made up of 19 amino acids. V lost 3 bases, J lost 2 bases, and 9 bases stayed unmatched. CDR1 and CDR2 from the germline V gene are KGHDR and SFDVKD. CDR3 residues: CATSDPGTSGGPLQETQYF. CDR3 bases: TGTGCCACCAGTGATCCCGGGACTAGCGGGGGGCCCCTTCAAGAGACCCAGTACTTC.

The table lists this clonotype with many counts. The chain has TRBV7-2 and TRBJ2-3, with TRBD2 matching 11 bases. The CDR3 contains 19 residues. Germline loops: CDR1 SGHTA, CDR2 FQGNSA. The V and J ends lost 0 bases and 8 bases, in that order; junction bases with no gene match: 16. This chain's CDR3 is CASSLASGGVILRESTQYF. The CDR3 region has the DNA TGTGCCAGCAGCTTAGCTAGCGGGGGGGTTATCTTGCGCGAGAGTACGCAGTATTTT.

At least ten counts were recorded for this clonotype. This rearrangement joins TRBV20-1 to TRBJ1-1, with D possibly TRBD1 on 5 matching bases. The germline V gene has CDR1 DFQATT and CDR2 SNEGSKA (reference sequence). The CDR3 contains 14 residues. Trimming took off 3 bases at V and 8 bases at J, with 19 bases between the two ends. The CDR3 loop reads CSARGQGPSGEAFF. The CDR3 bases are TGCAGTGCTAGGGGTCAGGGCCCTTCGGGGGAAGCTTTCTTT.

The chain carries TRBV12-3 or TRBV12-4 and TRBJ1-5, with no clear D. Trimming cost V 5 bases and J 5 bases, with 10 bases left between them. The CDR3 has 13 amino acids. CDR3: CASSRKSHQPQHF. The CDR3 nucleotides read TGTGCCAGCAGTCGCAAGTCCCATCAGCCCCAGCATTTT.

This clonotype was seen at least ten times. The chain carries TRBV20-1 and TRBJ2-3; TRBD2 is a possible D gene (5 bases). This CDR3 spans 14 amino acids. The V and J ends lost 6 bases and 0 bases respectively, with 13 bases between them. CDR1 is DFQATT and CDR2 is SNEGSKA in the germline V gene (reference sequence). The CDR3 loop reads CSALSGKSTDTQYF. The CDR3 region has the DNA TGCAGTGCCTTGAGCGGAAAGAGCACAGATACGCAGTATTTT.

The chain is built from TRBV18 and TRBJ2-7, with 7 bases identical to TRBD2. Germline V gene lookup returns CDR1 KGHSH and CDR2 LQKENI. With V trimmed by 3 bases and J by 5 bases, 4 bases remained unmatched. The CDR3 spans 13 residues. DNA of the CDR3: TGTGCCAGCTCACCGGGGAGGGTGAACGAGCAGTACTTC. This gives the protein CASSPGRVNEQYF.